The source of this TCR beta chain is a study of PD-L1 blockade in urothelial cancer. Study background: Patients had undergone 0 to 3 prior chemotherapy regimens. The study recovered a median of approximately 150,000 T cells per blood sample.

Details on this clone: The antigen is undetermined.

Study-wide points: More expansion of tumor-associated blood clones, seen at 3 weeks, marked durable-benefit patients.

Stated time point: pretreatment peripheral blood. Each individual provided 1 to 8 samples (taken pretreatment and on-treatment). Sequencing used immunoSEQ multiplex PCR; TCRdb keeps in-frame clones, though not all of them. This sample carries roughly 63,000 clones, approximately 81% of them seen once, and the ten largest clones take 2.5% to 4%. Sequencing used PBMCs, obtained around atezolizumab (anti-PD-L1) treatment. The source of this sequence is a man aged 65 to 85 with urothelial cancer.

The CDR3 bases are TGTGCCAGCAGTTTATCCTCCCCAGCGCGCAATCAGCCCCAGCATTTT. It encodes CASSLSSPARNQPQHF. The chain couples TRBV28 to TRBJ1-5, with D uncertain. The ends were cut back, 1 base at V and 2 bases at J, with 12 bases in the middle. This CDR3 has 16 amino acids. In germline, CDR1 is MDHEN, CDR2 SYDVKM.